Each of the 6 T cell receptor beta chains below was sequenced from the same sample in a study of T cell changes during pregnancy in multiple sclerosis. Libraries were prepared by immunoSEQ multiplex PCR; TCRdb keeps only in-frame clonotypes and omits some of them. The top ten clones hold roughly 4.9% of a sample with just over 40,000 clones, 80% to 90% of them seen once. This material consisted of peripheral blood, taken in the first trimester of pregnancy. The source of these receptors is a female donor in good health, enrolled as a control in a pregnancy study.

This clone came up once. The chain has TRBV6-1 and TRBJ2-1; 11 nucleotides line up with TRBD2. This CDR3 is built from 15 residues. The V gene end was trimmed by 10 bases and the J gene end by 7 bases; junction bases not matched to a gene: 12. Germline loops: CDR1 MNHNS, CDR2 SASEGT. CDR3 in amino acids: CATFLAGGLANEQFF. The CDR3 DNA reads TGTGCCACATTTCTAGCGGGGGGCCTAGCTAATGAGCAGTTCTTC.

The rearrangement uses TRBV12-5 and TRBJ1-5; TRBD1 is a possible D gene (6 bases). Between the trimmed V and J ends, which lost 6 bases and 3 bases, there was a span of 12 bases. CDR3 size: 14 residues. Germline loops: CDR1 LGHNT, CDR2 FRNRAP. CDR3 region: CASGPDRPNQPQHF. The CDR3 nucleotides read TGTGCTAGTGGACCCGACAGGCCCAATCAGCCCCAGCATTTT.

This chain uses TRBV11-1 with TRBJ1-2; 7 bases match TRBD1. Germline V CDR1 and CDR2: SGHAT, FQDESV (reference sequence). This CDR3 is 14 amino acids long. The V gene end was trimmed by 5 bases and the J gene end by 3 bases; junction bases not matched to a gene: 6. This CDR3 reads CASSVGQDDYGYTF. In DNA form, the CDR3 reads TGTGCCAGCAGCGTAGGACAGGACGACTATGGCTACACCTTC.

The chain uses TRBV7-8 and TRBJ1-2; TRBD1 aligns across 8 bases. CDR1 is SGHVS and CDR2 is FQNEAQ in the germline V gene. The length of the CDR3 is 17 residues. V shed 4 bases and J 4 bases; nucleotides not matched to a gene: 14. The CDR3 region is CASSSPGQEFSLYGYTF. DNA of the CDR3: TGTGCCAGCAGCTCACCGGGACAGGAATTTTCCCTCTATGGCTACACCTTC.

The V gene is TRBV7-9, the J gene TRBJ2-2; TRBD2 matches 13 bases. The CDR3 consists of 16 residues. Germline V CDR1 and CDR2: SEHNR, FQNEAQ (reference sequence). V lost 4 bases and J lost 7; bases outside the gene matches: 6. CDR3 sequence (DNA): TGTGCCAGCAGCTCTGGACTAGCGGGGGCTGGCGGGGAGCTGTTTTTT. Amino acids: CASSSGLAGAGGELFF.

This clone was detected once. The chain carries TRBV20-1 and TRBJ2-3; 7 bases line up with TRBD2. Germline V gene data show CDR1 as DFQATT and CDR2 as SNEGSKA (reference sequence). This CDR3 spans 11 amino acids. V trimming: 7 bases; J trimming: 6 bases; junction bases outside the gene matches: 4. The CDR3 sequence is CSGLAADTQYF. The CDR3 DNA sequence: TGCAGTGGACTAGCAGCTGATACGCAGTATTTT.